This entry concerns a single T cell receptor (beta chain). Its antigen is still unknown. The sample belongs to a study of T cell responses to AZD1222 COVID-19 vaccine. Some clones are missing from TCRdb's copy, which holds only in-frame ones; the method was immunoSEQ multiplex PCR. The sample holds 70,000 to 95,000 clones, around 92% seen once. Study-level findings and limits: Spike-specific TCR repertoires showed rising breadth and depth after two AZD1222 doses. Nearly half of spike-specific TCRs reportedly target variant regions that are unmutated in the B.1.351 and B.1.1.7 variants. Researchers took repertoire samples only after the peak T cell response had come. With dominance at 160-218 and 743-854, vaccine-associated CD4 TCRs spanned spike.

The receptor was isolated from an adult in good health. The sample here was peripheral blood, taken on day 0 of MenACWY control vaccination.

CDR3 protein: CASSHNRGYSYEQYF. The CDR3 nucleotides read TGTGCCAGCAGCCACAACAGGGGGTACTCCTACGAGCAGTACTTC. The rearrangement joins TRBV5-6 to TRBJ2-7; TRBD1 matches at 8 bases. Losses at the gene ends were 4 bases for V and 0 bases for J; bases not matched to a gene: 6. This CDR3 contains 15 residues. Germline V CDR1 and CDR2: SGHDT, YYEEEE.